This T cell receptor beta chain is drawn from a study of Tregs in tolerant kidney transplant recipients. Findings and limits, study-wide: The most relevant donor-specific Treg TCRbeta repertoire apparently came from expansion with activated donor B cells. Validation in larger populations is needed because few patients were studied.

With regard to this clone: Its antigen remains unknown. The identical CDR3 is also encoded by other nucleotide sequences in the sample.

Sequencing was performed with immunoSEQ multiplex PCR; in TCRdb, only in-frame clones are kept and a portion is missing. The table lists about 240,000 clones, roughly four fifths of them singletons. Deletions cut 5 bases from V and 1 base from J, with 11 bases between. The germline CDR1 and CDR2 sequences are SGHAT and FQNNGV. This CDR3 is built from 14 residues. Unstimulated Tregs (CD4+CD25+CD127-) and CD4+CD25- non-Tregs were sorted from PBMCs. The sequence was obtained from a human donor in good health. The chain uses TRBV11-2 and TRBJ1-2; no reliable D call. The sample comprised CD4+ T cells from blood. For the CDR3, the DNA is TGTGCCAGCAGCCAAAAGCTACTTAACTATGGCTACACCTTC. Translated: CASSQKLLNYGYTF.